Included here is one T cell receptor (beta chain) sequence, with context. The sample is drawn from a study of cytomegalovirus exposure and HLA in healthy donors. A multiplex PCR was run with 60 Vbeta primers and 13 Jbeta primers. Sequencing was performed with immunoSEQ multiplex PCR; in TCRdb, only in-frame clones are kept and a portion is missing. The sample table sets out about 44,000 clones. This CDR3 region has 15 residues. J was trimmed by 6 bases and V by 4 bases; bases with no gene match: 7. CDR1 is MGHRA, CDR2 YSYEKL, per germline. The V gene is TRBV4-1, the J gene TRBJ2-7; 12 bases line up with TRBD2. Sample: PBMCs. This clonotype originated in a male donor in good health and CMV-seronegative. CDR3 nucleotides: TGCGCCAGCAGCCCTGGACTAGCGGGAAGGGGCGAGCAGTACTTC. It is translated as CASSPGLAGRGEQYF.